These T cell receptor beta chains were read from a single sample in a study of response to subunit inactivated influenza vaccine. Each CDR3 protein is one row after TCRdb ran MiXCR on the RT-PCR reads. The profile covers under 550,000 distinct CDR3 sequences, with roughly 7.6% appearing a single time and under 15% taken by the ten largest. The source material was PBMCs from blood, sampled less than 25 months after vaccination. These receptors came from a man aged 45-69 years who received an inactivated influenza vaccine. The CDR3 runs from the conserved cysteine through the conserved F or W. Fields, in order: V gene, J gene, clone size, D gene, CDR3 protein, CDR3 DNA. D genes are given only for firm matches. Expanded clones are given a class, and other clones once, few, many or no size at all.

v_gene: TRBV4-3; j_gene: TRBJ2-7; abundance: many; d_gene: TRBD2; CDR3aa: CASSQVAGDYEQYF; CDR3nt: TGCGCCAGCAGCCAAGTAGCGGGAGACTACGAGCAGTACTTC
v_gene: TRBV2; j_gene: TRBJ2-1; abundance: NA; d_gene: NA; CDR3aa: CASRQGGEQFF; CDR3nt: TGTGCCAGCAGACAGGGTGGTGAGCAGTTCTTC
v_gene: TRBV24-1; j_gene: TRBJ1-1; abundance: few; d_gene: TRBD1; CDR3aa: CATSVTGGTEAFF; CDR3nt: TGTGCCACCAGTGTGACAGGGGGCACTGAAGCTTTCTTT
v_gene: TRBV18; j_gene: TRBJ2-2; abundance: NA; d_gene: NA; CDR3aa: CASSPLYTGELFF; CDR3nt: TGTGCCAGCTCACCACTGTACACCGGGGAGCTGTTTTTT
v_gene: TRBV7-2; j_gene: TRBJ2-5; abundance: NA; d_gene: TRBD2; CDR3aa: CASSLPSGRAVETQYF; CDR3nt: TGTGCCAGCAGCTTACCTAGCGGGAGGGCAGTTGAGACCCAGTACTTC
v_gene: TRBV27; j_gene: TRBJ2-2; abundance: NA; d_gene: NA; CDR3aa: CASVHVGGLNTGELFF; CDR3nt: TGTGCCAGCGTTCATGTCGGGGGTCTTAACACCGGGGAGCTGTTTTTT
v_gene: TRBV5-1; j_gene: TRBJ2-5; abundance: NA; d_gene: TRBD2; CDR3aa: CASNPGTSGKETQYF; CDR3nt: TGCGCCAGCAACCCCGGGACTAGCGGGAAAGAGACCCAGTACTTC
v_gene: TRBV7-2; j_gene: TRBJ2-5; abundance: NA; d_gene: TRBD2; CDR3aa: CASRPSGRAETQYF; CDR3nt: TGTGCCAGCCGGCCGAGCGGGAGGGCGGAGACCCAGTACTTC
v_gene: TRBV4-1; j_gene: TRBJ2-2; abundance: NA; d_gene: NA; CDR3aa: CASSQDGSNTGELFF; CDR3nt: TGCGCCAGCAGCCAAGATGGCAGTAACACCGGGGAGCTGTTTTTT
v_gene: TRBV27; j_gene: TRBJ1-5; abundance: few; d_gene: TRBD1; CDR3aa: CASSRAGTGDQPQHF; CDR3nt: TGTGCCAGCAGCCGAGCCGGGACAGGGGACCAGCCCCAGCATTTT
v_gene: TRBV20-1; j_gene: TRBJ1-5; abundance: few; d_gene: TRBD1; CDR3aa: CSAIGTGLNQPQHF; CDR3nt: TGCAGTGCCATAGGGACAGGTTTAAATCAGCCCCAGCATTTT
v_gene: TRBV7-2; j_gene: TRBJ2-7; abundance: NA; d_gene: NA; CDR3aa: CASSLDSTTYEQYF; CDR3nt: TGTGCCAGCAGCTTGGACAGCACGACCTACGAGCAGTACTTC
v_gene: TRBV27; j_gene: TRBJ2-7; abundance: NA; d_gene: NA; CDR3aa: CASRSLPPSYEQYF; CDR3nt: TGTGCCAGCCGCAGCCTACCGCCATCTTACGAGCAGTACTTC
v_gene: TRBV5-4; j_gene: TRBJ1-1; abundance: few; d_gene: TRBD1; CDR3aa: CASSPAGTGGGRAFF; CDR3nt: TGTGCCAGCAGCCCGGCCGGGACAGGGGGAGGGAGAGCTTTCTTT
v_gene: TRBV29-1; j_gene: TRBJ2-7; abundance: NA; d_gene: TRBD2; CDR3aa: CSAALAGGPYEQYF; CDR3nt: TGCAGCGCCGCGCTAGCGGGGGGGCCGTACGAGCAGTACTTC
v_gene: TRBV7-8; j_gene: TRBJ2-5; abundance: NA; d_gene: NA; CDR3aa: CASSRDGLIETQYF; CDR3nt: TGTGCCAGCTCCAGGGACGGACTAATAGAGACCCAGTACTTC
v_gene: TRBV20-1; j_gene: TRBJ2-5; abundance: NA; d_gene: NA; CDR3aa: CSVREETQYF; CDR3nt: TGCAGTGTAAGAGAGGAGACCCAGTACTTC
v_gene: TRBV7-2; j_gene: TRBJ2-3; abundance: many; d_gene: TRBD2; CDR3aa: CASSLMAGGLSTQYF; CDR3nt: TGTGCCAGCAGCTTAATGGCGGGGGGGCTTAGTACGCAGTATTTT
v_gene: TRBV29-1; j_gene: TRBJ2-3; abundance: NA; d_gene: NA; CDR3aa: CSVTSGAPNTDTQYF; CDR3nt: TGCAGCGTTACCTCGGGGGCCCCAAACACAGATACGCAGTATTTT
v_gene: TRBV6-5; j_gene: TRBJ2-7; abundance: many; d_gene: TRBD1; CDR3aa: CASSYSETGKDEQYF; CDR3nt: TGTGCCAGCAGTTACTCGGAGACAGGGAAAGACGAGCAGTACTTC
v_gene: TRBV6-1; j_gene: TRBJ2-7; abundance: few; d_gene: TRBD1; CDR3aa: CASSPRQGLSYEQYF; CDR3nt: TGTGCCAGCAGTCCCCGACAGGGGCTCAGCTACGAGCAGTACTTC
v_gene: TRBV5-1; j_gene: TRBJ2-7; abundance: many; d_gene: TRBD2; CDR3aa: CASSLGAGDYEQYF; CDR3nt: TGCGCCAGCAGCTTGGGAGCGGGAGACTACGAGCAGTACTTC
v_gene: TRBV7-9; j_gene: TRBJ2-7; abundance: NA; d_gene: NA; CDR3aa: CASSSGRYEQYF; CDR3nt: TGTGCCAGCAGCTCGGGCAGGTACGAGCAGTACTTC
v_gene: TRBV24-1; j_gene: TRBJ2-1; abundance: few; d_gene: NA; CDR3aa: CATSVSQGTTYNEQFF; CDR3nt: TGTGCCACCAGTGTATCGCAGGGTACGACCTACAATGAGCAGTTCTTC